This T cell receptor (beta chain) is from a study of vaccination and CD4 T cells after COVID-19. Study at large: Six males and four females constituted the convalescent cohort, two of whom were Hispanic.

Treatment defined: approximately 11-day PBMC culture with coronavirus spike peptide pools or control peptides (ViraFEST assay). Culture conditions combined about 2 million PBMCs per well with 7.5 to 10 IU/ml IL-2 and roughly 10 ug/ml peptide pools. At the Johns Hopkins FTIC core, DNA taken from cultured CD4+ T cells was sequenced by way of the Oncomine TCR Beta short-read assay. Cultured CD4+ T cells were the source of extracted genomic DNA. Using its own MiXCR run on the PCR reads, TCRdb lists one record per CDR3 protein. The table records some 20,000 distinct CDR3 sequences, approximately 40% of them present only once. Remarks on this clonotype: Its antigen remains unidentified.

The sample was CD4+ T cells from blood, cultured in vitro, taken after SARS-CoV-2 vaccination. The clonotype was recovered from a human donor who had recovered from COVID-19.

The CDR3 protein is CASSGGQDFYGYTF. CDR3 coding DNA: TGTGCCAGCAGTGGGGGACAGGACTTCTATGGCTACACCTTC. The chain couples TRBV28 to TRBJ1-2; 8 bases agree with TRBD1. CDR3 length: 14 amino acids. Germline V gene data show CDR1 as MDHEN and CDR2 as SYDVKM. The V and J ends lost 5 bases and 4 bases, in that order; junction bases with no gene match: 6.